The subject of this entry is one T cell receptor beta chain. Antigen specificity is unknown. In germline, CDR1 is MDHEN, CDR2 SYDVKM. The ends lost 4 bases at V and 3 bases at J; junction bases unmatched: 3. The CDR3 length is 13 residues. These data are taken from a study of T-cell memory formation after mild COVID-19. General study results and limits: Shrinking CD4+ clones were chiefly CM and EM; CD8+ ones were chiefly EMRA. A second wave expanding day 15 to 37 was CD4+-biased; contracting clones were balanced.

The 5'RACE method, run with constant-segment primers, produced TCR alpha and TCR beta cDNA libraries (carrying sample barcodes and UMIs). Via MiXCR, TCRdb re-called the 5' RACE reads, giving one row per CDR3 protein. The sample has roughly 350,000 distinct CDR3 sequences, roughly 21% seen once. The chain uses TRBV28 and TRBJ2-7, with 7 bases aligning to TRBD2. This receptor was obtained from an adult woman who had mild COVID-19 (a few samples of this study predate the infection). Cell type and time point are not known. The source material was PBMCs or a T cell subset sorted from them (not recorded which). The CDR3 here is CASSSGGVYEQYF. DNA for the CDR3: TGTGCCAGCAGTTCGGGAGGAGTCTACGAGCAGTACTTC.